These T cell receptor beta chains were read from a single sample in a study of cytomegalovirus exposure and HLA in healthy donors. Sequencing used immunoSEQ multiplex PCR; TCRdb keeps in-frame clones, though not all of them. The data show 90,000 to 150,000 clones, roughly 70% seen once. The sequenced sample was PBMCs. The receptors derive from a woman aged 40 to 50 in good health and CMV-seropositive. The CDR3 runs from the conserved cysteine through the conserved F or W. The D gene is left open where the match is weak. Clone size is given for some rows only: seen once, a few or many times, or a class if the clone is expanded.

j_call d_call clone_size v_call cdr3_aa cdr3_nt
TRBJ1-2 - - TRBV7-2 CASSQRTADLLGYTF TGTGCCAGCAGCCAGAGGACAGCGGATTTGCTCGGCTACACCTTC
TRBJ2-3 - - TRBV7-2 CASSFRFRRDFSTDTQYF TGTGCCAGCAGCTTCAGGTTTCGACGGGACTTCAGCACAGATACGCAGTATTTT
TRBJ2-1 TRBD2 - TRBV18 CASSPLQRETLEQFF TGTGCCAGCTCACCACTCCAGCGGGAGACACTTGAGCAGTTCTTC
TRBJ1-1 - - TRBV15 CATSPRDTHTEAFF TGTGCCACCAGCCCACGGGACACCCACACTGAAGCTTTCTTT
TRBJ2-7 TRBD1 few TRBV4-1 CASSHRSLFPTGASIEQYF TGCGCCAGCAGCCACCGAAGCCTATTCCCGACAGGGGCCTCTATCGAGCAGTACTTC
TRBJ1-1 - - TRBV7-2 CASSWRDGNTEAFF TGTGCCAGCAGCTGGAGAGACGGCAACACTGAAGCTTTCTTT
TRBJ2-1 TRBD2 once TRBV7-3 CASSPRPTSGTYNEQFF TGTGCCAGCAGCCCACGCCCAACTAGCGGGACATACAATGAGCAGTTCTTC
TRBJ2-3 - once TRBV5-6 CASSWEGGPIITDTQYF TGTGCCAGCAGCTGGGAAGGAGGACCGATCATCACAGATACGCAGTATTTT
TRBJ2-7 - - TRBV9 CASSEPSEGEQYF TGTGCCAGCAGCGAGCCCTCGGAGGGAGAGCAGTACTTC
TRBJ2-5 - - TRBV29-1 CSVGGLQETQYF TGCAGCGTTGGGGGGCTGCAAGAGACCCAGTACTTC
TRBJ1-1 TRBD1 - TRBV30 CAWSGDRDTEAFF TGTGCCTGGAGTGGGGACAGGGACACTGAAGCTTTCTTT
TRBJ1-2 TRBD1 - TRBV7-2 CASSLGGGQSPYGYTF TGTGCCAGCAGCTTAGGTGGGGGACAGTCCCCCTATGGCTACACCTTC
TRBJ1-2 - - TRBV4-1 CASSQESTVANYGYTF TGCGCCAGCAGCCAAGAATCCACAGTAGCTAACTATGGCTACACCTTC
TRBJ1-1 TRBD1 once TRBV5-1 CASNPTGRDTEAFF TGCGCCAGCAACCCGACAGGGAGAGACACTGAAGCTTTCTTT
TRBJ1-6 - few TRBV15 CATSRERGGNSPLHF TGTGCCACCAGCAGAGAACGGGGTGGAAATTCACCCCTCCACTTT
TRBJ1-1 - - TRBV28 CASSPDSTEAFF TGTGCCAGCAGTCCAGACTCGACTGAAGCTTTCTTT
TRBJ2-1 TRBD2 - TRBV7-2 CASSPTPGLAYEQFF TGTGCCAGCAGCCCCACCCCGGGACTAGCATATGAGCAGTTCTTC
TRBJ1-1 - - TRBV9 CASSPQGNTEAFF TGTGCCAGCAGCCCACAGGGGAACACTGAAGCTTTCTTT
TRBJ1-5 - - TRBV29-1 CSVGDSRTGQPQHF TGCAGCGTTGGGGACTCCCGAACGGGTCAGCCCCAGCATTTT
TRBJ1-2 TRBD1 - TRBV11-3 CASSSGGSGYTF TGTGCCAGCAGCTCAGGGGGGAGCGGCTACACCTTC
TRBJ1-2 - few TRBV6-5 CASSYGENYGYTF TGTGCCAGCAGTTACGGTGAGAACTATGGCTACACCTTC
TRBJ1-1 - - TRBV11-2 CASSLDRGGLEAFF TGTGCCAGCAGCTTAGATCGGGGGGGACTCGAAGCTTTCTTT
TRBJ1-2 - - TRBV7-8 CASSSGDGYTF TGTGCCAGCAGCTCGGGGGATGGCTACACCTTC
TRBJ1-1 - - TRBV19 CASSKTGMNTEAFF TGTGCCAGTAGTAAAACAGGGATGAACACTGAAGCTTTCTTT
TRBJ2-3 - - TRBV20-1 CSASGRRAQYF TGCAGTGCTAGCGGGAGACGGGCGCAGTATTTT
TRBJ1-1 - - TRBV2 CASSESMNTEAFF TGTGCCAGCAGTGAGTCCATGAACACTGAAGCTTTCTTT
TRBJ2-1 TRBD1 - TRBV7-8 CASSPRTGGSYNEQFF TGTGCCAGCAGCCCGAGGACAGGGGGGTCCTACAATGAGCAGTTCTTC
TRBJ1-1 - - TRBV19 CASSIVGGTEAFF TGTGCCAGTAGTATAGTCGGCGGCACTGAAGCTTTCTTT
TRBJ2-7 TRBD1 - TRBV6-1 CASSEGTGGYEQYF TGTGCCAGCAGTGAGGGGACAGGGGGGTACGAGCAGTACTTC
TRBJ2-7 - - TRBV7-2 CASSLFGTGSSYEQYF TGTGCCAGCAGCTTATTCGGGACCGGGAGCTCCTACGAGCAGTACTTC
TRBJ1-2 TRBD1 - TRBV7-9 CASSPPEGASGYTF TGTGCCAGCAGCCCACCAGAGGGGGCGAGTGGCTACACCTTC
TRBJ2-3 - once TRBV7-6 CASSLDGGLGTDTQYF TGTGCCAGCAGCTTAGACGGCGGGCTTGGCACAGATACGCAGTATTTT
TRBJ2-1 - - TRBV7-9 CASSQPVGLRNEQFF TGTGCCAGCAGCCAACCCGTGGGACTTCGGAATGAGCAGTTCTTC
TRBJ2-3 TRBD2 - TRBV10-3 CAIRGQTSGLLDTQYF TGTGCCATCAGGGGGCAGACTAGCGGGCTTTTGGATACGCAGTATTTT
TRBJ1-1 TRBD1 few TRBV6-5 CASKKGQRGTEAFF TGTGCCAGCAAAAAGGGACAGCGAGGGACTGAAGCTTTCTTT
TRBJ1-5 TRBD1 - TRBV28 CASSLSDRGLQPQHF TGTGCCAGCAGTTTATCCGACAGGGGGCTTCAGCCCCAGCATTTT
TRBJ1-5 TRBD1 - TRBV28 CASRPTGGAGQPQHF TGTGCCAGCAGGCCGACAGGGGGCGCGGGTCAGCCCCAGCATTTT
TRBJ2-1 - - TRBV28 CASSLSAGPPYNEQFF TGTGCCAGCAGTTTATCCGCGGGGCCACCTTACAATGAGCAGTTCTTC
TRBJ1-2 - once TRBV19 CASRMPPGSGPEDYGYTF TGTGCCAGTAGGATGCCCCCTGGAAGTGGTCCAGAGGACTATGGCTACACCTTC
TRBJ2-7 - - TRBV4-3 CASSQDLGKSYEQYF TGCGCCAGCAGCCAAGATCTCGGTAAATCCTACGAGCAGTACTTC
TRBJ1-3 - - TRBV30 CAWSVSGNTIYF TGTGCCTGGAGCGTCTCTGGAAACACCATATATTTT
TRBJ1-5 - - TRBV18 CASSPQNPGLSNQPQHF TGTGCCAGCTCACCACAGAACCCAGGCCTTAGCAATCAGCCCCAGCATTTT
TRBJ1-1 TRBD1 - TRBV25-1 CASSEGQGNTEAFF TGTGCCAGCAGTGAGGGACAGGGGAACACTGAAGCTTTCTTT
TRBJ1-2 TRBD1 - TRBV4-2 CASSQGGQDHGYTF TGTGCCAGCAGCCAAGGGGGACAGGACCATGGCTACACCTTC
TRBJ1-1 - - TRBV19 CASSISGETEAFF TGTGCCAGTAGTATCTCAGGGGAGACTGAAGCTTTCTTT
TRBJ1-4 - once TRBV7-9 CASTPRGANEKLFF TGTGCCAGCACTCCCCGGGGGGCTAATGAAAAACTGTTTTTT
TRBJ2-1 TRBD2 - TRBV5-1 CASSLSGTIYNEQFF TGCGCCAGCAGCTTGAGCGGGACCATCTACAATGAGCAGTTCTTC
TRBJ2-7 - - TRBV27 CASSPPQGGEQYF TGTGCCAGCAGTCCGCCCCAGGGTGGGGAGCAGTACTTC
TRBJ1-1 - few TRBV29-1 CSVEGGLTTEAFF TGCAGCGTTGAAGGGGGCCTCACCACTGAAGCTTTCTTT
TRBJ2-1 TRBD2 - TRBV5-1 CASSPVTSGGNNEQFF TGCGCCAGCAGCCCGGTGACTAGCGGGGGGAACAATGAGCAGTTCTTC
TRBJ1-1 - - TRBV28 CASSLGERGVRTEAFF TGTGCCAGCAGTTTAGGGGAACGGGGGGTGCGCACTGAAGCTTTCTTT
TRBJ1-2 - - TRBV18 CASSPAGIYGYTF TGTGCCAGCTCACCAGCAGGAATCTATGGCTACACCTTC
TRBJ1-1 - - TRBV13 CASRRDEATEAFF TGTGCCAGCAGACGTGATGAAGCCACTGAAGCTTTCTTT